The rows below give T cell receptor beta chains drawn from one sample of a study of cytomegalovirus exposure and HLA in healthy donors. The repertoire was sequenced with immunoSEQ multiplex PCR; TCRdb's copy has only in-frame clones and lacks some. The sample gives roughly 160,000 clones, roughly nine tenths of which show up once; about 0.93% is in the top ten. Sequences were obtained from PBMCs. These receptors came from a woman aged 30 to 39 in good health and CMV-seronegative. Each CDR3 is given with its conserved first and last residue. The order of the fields is V gene, J gene, D gene, clone size, CDR3 DNA, CDR3 protein. D genes are given only for firm matches. Not all rows give a size; the values are once, few, many and, for expanded clones, a class.

v_call: TRBV15; j_call: TRBJ1-3; d_call: .; clone_size: .; cdr3_nt: TGTGCCACCAGCAGAGCAGCGACGGTAACTCCGGACACCATATATTTT; cdr3_aa: CATSRAATVTPDTIYF
v_call: TRBV5-6; j_call: TRBJ1-2; d_call: TRBD1; clone_size: .; cdr3_nt: TGTGCCAGCAGCTTAAGGGACAGGGCGGGGTATCTTGGAAACTATGGCTACACCTTC; cdr3_aa: CASSLRDRAGYLGNYGYTF
v_call: TRBV5-1; j_call: TRBJ2-5; d_call: .; clone_size: .; cdr3_nt: TGCGCCAGCAGCTTAGGACAGTGGGAGACCCAGTACTTC; cdr3_aa: CASSLGQWETQYF
v_call: TRBV10-2; j_call: TRBJ1-1; d_call: .; clone_size: .; cdr3_nt: TGCGCCAGCACCGTAAACCTCGGAGCAGGGGCCGCAAGTGAAGCTTTCTTT; cdr3_aa: CASTVNLGAGAASEAFF
v_call: TRBV30; j_call: TRBJ2-2; d_call: .; clone_size: once; cdr3_nt: TGTGCCTGGAGTGTACGTCAGGGATCCGGGGAGCTGTTTTTT; cdr3_aa: CAWSVRQGSGELFF
v_call: TRBV4-2; j_call: TRBJ2-7; d_call: TRBD2; clone_size: .; cdr3_nt: TGTGCCAGCAGCCTCCGCGGGGGAGGAGCCTCCTACGAGCAGTACTTC; cdr3_aa: CASSLRGGGASYEQYF
v_call: TRBV18; j_call: TRBJ1-4; d_call: .; clone_size: .; cdr3_nt: TGTGCCAGCTCCCCCGGGGGTGAAAAACTGTTTTTT; cdr3_aa: CASSPGGEKLFF
v_call: TRBV6-1; j_call: TRBJ1-2; d_call: TRBD1; clone_size: .; cdr3_nt: TGTGCCAGCAGTGAATGGGGGACAGGCTATGGCTACACCTTC; cdr3_aa: CASSEWGTGYGYTF
v_call: TRBV27; j_call: TRBJ1-2; d_call: .; clone_size: .; cdr3_nt: TGTGCCAGCAGTCCCCGGTCGGAGGGGTTTAGGGACTATGGCTACACCTTC; cdr3_aa: CASSPRSEGFRDYGYTF
v_call: TRBV2; j_call: TRBJ2-1; d_call: .; clone_size: .; cdr3_nt: TGTGCCAGCAGCTTGGGCTCGAGCTCCTACAATGAGCAGTTCTTC; cdr3_aa: CASSLGSSSYNEQFF